This T cell receptor (beta chain) was recorded in a study of blood T cell repertoires in COVID-19. This CDR3 is built from 17 residues. V lost 3 bases, J lost 5 bases, and 12 bases stayed unmatched. Germline CDR1 is KGHSH and CDR2 is LQKENI. TCRdb's copy holds only in-frame clones and misses some; the assay was immunoSEQ multiplex PCR. The sample contains around 190,000 clones, roughly 90% of which appear only once. The rearrangement links TRBV18 to TRBJ1-3; TRBD1 matches 8 bases. The origin of this receptor is a man aged 65 to 79 with active or convalescent COVID-19. Sequencing was done on a sample of peripheral blood. The CDR3 sequence: CASSPGVGTGARNTIYF. The CDR3 DNA is TGTGCCAGCTCACCGGGGGTCGGGACAGGAGCTAGAAACACCATATATTTT.